What follows are 24 T cell receptor beta chains derived from one specimen sequenced in a study of human T cells and chemical hapten exposure. Time point denoted: patch test 1, 2 weeks after DPC sensitization. The treatment is: therapeutic diphenylcyclopropenone sensitization with weekly scalp DPC. TCRdb independently ran MiXCR on the RACE reads; one entry per CDR3 protein. The data contain 74,000 or so distinct CDR3 sequences, 10% to 13% of them singletons. This sample comprised whole blood, obtained in connection with sensitization to the hapten diphenylcyclopropenone (DPC). These receptors were collected from a woman aged 45-60 years with alopecia areata. Some clones in this sample may be carry-over from other donors' samples.

A remark on this clonotype: The germline gene is not matched at one end of the junction; a read error may be the cause. This rearrangement joins TRBV28 to TRBJ2-5; the D is unclear. The length of the CDR3 is 14 residues. Germline assignment: CDR1 MDHEN and CDR2 SYDVKM. CDR3 residues: CASSQTKYQEAQYF. In nucleotides, the CDR3 is TGTGCCAGCAGCCAGACAAAGTACCAAGAGGCCCAGTACTTC.

This clonotype has a handful of counts. The genes are TRBV6-5 and TRBJ1-1, with D possibly being TRBD1 (5 bases). V was pared by 5 bases and J by 5 bases, with 12 bases between. Looked up from germline, CDR1 is MNHEY and CDR2 is SVGAGI. The CDR3 loop spans 13 amino acids. The CDR3 nucleotides read TGTGCCAGCAGTGGGGCAGGGAGGACTGAAGCTTTCTTT. Protein sequence: CASSGAGRTEAFF.

This chain connects TRBV10-1 to TRBJ2-7, with 9 bases aligning to TRBD1. The V and J ends lost 7 bases and 1 base, in that order; junction bases with no gene match: 5. Germline CDR1 WNHNN, CDR2 SYGVQD (reference sequence). CDR3 size: 14 residues. The CDR3 DNA reads as TGCGCCAGCACCAGGGACAGGGAATCCTACGAGCAGTACTTC. Its translation is CASTRDRESYEQYF.

This clonotype was detected ten times or more. The rearrangement links TRBV9 to TRBJ1-2, with TRBD1 matching over 7 bases. The germline V gene encodes CDR1 SGDLS and CDR2 YYNGEE. With 4 bases clipped from V and 4 bases from J, the junction kept 7 bases outside the gene matches. The CDR3 runs 14 residues. The CDR3 reads CASSKRQGGYGYTF. The CDR3 region has the DNA TGTGCCAGCAGCAAACGACAGGGCGGCTATGGCTACACCTTC.

This clonotype came up a few times. Written as DNA, the CDR3 is TGTGCCAGTAGTGTATACGGGGTACCTAATGAAAAACTGTTTTTT. Encoded protein: CASSVYGVPNEKLFF. This sequence joins TRBV19 and TRBJ1-4; D unclear. V lost 5 bases to trimming and J lost 3 bases, with 13 bases between them. This CDR3 is 15 amino acids long. Per germline, CDR1 LNHDA and CDR2 SQIVND (reference sequence).

This chain joins TRBV7-3 and TRBJ2-4; D might be TRBD2 (7 bases). V was clipped by 4 bases and J by 8 bases, with 12 bases between them. CDR1 SGHTA and CDR2 FQGTGA come from the germline V gene. The CDR3 has 13 residues. The CDR3 nucleotides are TGTGCCAGCAGCTCCCGCGGGGGCGACATTCAGTACTTC. The encoded protein is CASSSRGGDIQYF.

This clonotype was observed a handful of times. The J gene is TRBJ1-1, the V gene TRBV11-3; no firm D call. The V gene's germline CDR1 is SGHNT and CDR2 YENEEA. This CDR3 is 11 amino acids long. V lost 5 bases and J lost 7, with 8 bases in between. The CDR3 reads CASSPADEAFF. Written as DNA, the CDR3 is TGTGCCAGCAGCCCAGCGGATGAAGCTTTCTTT.

This clonotype was counted a few times. The chain couples TRBV11-3 to TRBJ2-1, with D hard to call. The ends were cut back, 1 base at V and 0 bases at J, with 16 bases in the middle. CDR1 SGHNT and CDR2 YENEEA come from the germline V gene. This CDR3 is 18 amino acids long. The CDR3 loop is CASSLVRQARSSYNEQFF. DNA of the CDR3: TGTGCCAGCAGCTTAGTTAGACAAGCGCGAAGCTCCTACAATGAGCAGTTCTTC. Full variable domain (remainder filled in from reference TRBV11-3 and TRBJ2-1): EAGVVQSPRYKIIEKKQPVAFWCNPISGHNTLYWYLQNLGQGPELLIRYENEEAVDDSQLPKDRFSAERLKGVDSTLKIQPAELGDSAVYLCASSLVRQARSSYNEQFFGPGTRLTVL.

J is TRBJ2-1 and V is TRBV9; 8 positions agree with TRBD2. Trimming took 2 bases from V and 8 from J; bases not matched to a gene: 15. Germline CDR1 is SGDLS and CDR2 is YYNGEE. The CDR3 extends over 17 amino acids. The CDR3 bases are TGTGCCAGCAGCGTTGTACCCGGGACTAGAGGGCCCCATGAGCAGTTCTTC. This codes for CASSVVPGTRGPHEQFF.

This clonotype has just a few counts. J is TRBJ2-2 and V is TRBV24-1; D unresolved. Germline CDR1 is KGHDR and CDR2 is SFDVKD. The CDR3 totals 12 residues. The V end lost 6 bases, the J end lost 8 bases, and 9 bases lay between the germline ends. CDR3 sequence reads: CATSHRDGELFF. As DNA, the CDR3 is TGTGCCACCAGTCATAGGGATGGGGAGCTGTTTTTT.

Note on this clonotype: Its ends do not fully match the called genes, so a read error is possible. V is TRBV3-1 and J is TRBJ1-2, with D maybe TRBD1 (6 bases). Germline V gene lookup returns CDR1 LGHDT and CDR2 YNNKEL (reference sequence). The CDR3 runs 14 residues. Here the CDR3 reads CASSQEGANFGYTF. CDR3 DNA sequence: TGTGCCAGCAGCCAAGAGGGGGCTAACTTTGGCTACACCTTC.

The chain couples TRBV6-2 or TRBV6-3 to TRBJ2-3; no clear D gene. Germline V lookup: CDR1 MNHEY, CDR2 SVGEGT. The V end was cut by 5 bases, the J end by 2 bases, with 14 bases between. The CDR3 runs to 15 residues. CDR3 region: CASSPEGGPTDTQYF. CDR3 DNA: TGTGCCAGCAGTCCTGAAGGCGGCCCCACAGATACGCAGTATTTT.

The chain uses TRBV4-3 and TRBJ2-1; 7 nucleotides align to TRBD1. Trimming at V came to 4 bases and at J to 6 bases, leaving 18 bases not matched to a gene. This CDR3 has 18 amino acids. From germline, CDR1 is LGHNA and CDR2 YSLEER. The CDR3 DNA reads TGCGCCAGCAGCCGAGACTCTTCGATAGGGACAGACTCCAATGAGCAGTTCTTC. Translated, it gives CASSRDSSIGTDSNEQFF.

This clonotype was detected a few times. The junction differs from germline at one of its ends, possibly a read error. This rearrangement joins TRBV29-1 to TRBJ2-2, with 9 bases matching TRBD2. The CDR3 sequence is 16 residues long. CDR1 SQVTM and CDR2 ANQGSEA come from the germline V gene. CDR3 sequence (DNA): TGTTCCGTTGGTAGCGGGAGACCACTGAACACCGGGGAGCTGTTTTTT. Translating gives CSVGSGRPLNTGELFF.

This clonotype was picked up a small number of times. The chain joins TRBV6-2 or TRBV6-3 to TRBJ2-1, with 8 bases aligning to TRBD2. This CDR3 spans 14 amino acids. The trim removed 6 bases at V and 10 bases at J, leaving 11 bases unmatched. In germline, CDR1 is MNHEY, CDR2 SVGEGT. The DNA of the CDR3 is TGTGCCAGCAGCCTTTATTCGGGAGGGGGGGAGCAGTTCTTC. Its protein product is CASSLYSGGGEQFF.

V and J are TRBV3-1 and TRBJ2-2; D is ambiguous. The CDR3 has 13 residues. V was pared by 1 base and J by 3 bases, with 3 bases between. CDR1 is LGHDT and CDR2 is YNNKEL in the germline V gene (reference sequence). The CDR3, as DNA: TGTGCCAGCAGCCAAGTTGACACCGGGGAGCTGTTTTTT. Protein: CASSQVDTGELFF.

This clonotype appeared many times. The CDR3 nucleotides are TGTGCCACCCGAGACGCCAAAAACATTCAGTACTTC. Protein product: CATRDAKNIQYF. The J gene is TRBJ2-4, the V gene TRBV6-1; D unclear. The V gene's germline CDR1 is MNHNS and CDR2 SASEGT. V was pared by 10 bases and J by 1 base, with 8 bases between. CDR3 length: 12 amino acids.

For this clonotype: At one of its ends the junction is not consistent with the germline gene, which may arise from a read error. The rearrangement joins TRBV5-1 to TRBJ1-1, with 9 bases lining up with TRBD1. Per the germline V gene, CDR1 is SGHRS and CDR2 is YFSETQ. The CDR3 totals 16 residues. CDR3 DNA: TGCGCCAGCAGCTTGGGGACAGGGGTCATGAACACTGATGCTTTCTTT. Its translation is CASSLGTGVMNTDAFF.

The rearrangement uses TRBV4-3 and TRBJ2-2; D might be TRBD2 (5 bases). Germline assignment: CDR1 LGHNA and CDR2 YSLEER. V lost 1 base and J 2 bases, leaving 5 bases between the germline ends. CDR3 length: 14 residues. The CDR3 bases are TGCGCCAGCAGCCAAGGACTAAACACCGGGGAGCTGTTTTTT. As protein: CASSQGLNTGELFF.

A few counts support this clonotype. The chain joins TRBV5-6 to TRBJ2-5, with D unclear. The CDR3 sequence is 14 residues long. Germline CDR1 is SGHDT and CDR2 is YYEEEE. V lost 1 base and J 3 bases, leaving 10 bases between the germline ends. CDR3 bases: TGTGCCAGCAGCTTGAGGCTCAACGAAGAGACCCAGTACTTC. This gives the protein CASSLRLNEETQYF.

The rearrangement joins TRBV24-1 to TRBJ1-2; maybe TRBD1 (5 bases). CDR3 length equals 14 residues. Germline V gives CDR1 KGHDR, CDR2 SFDVKD. Trimming took off 3 bases at V and 3 bases at J, with 10 bases between the two ends. The CDR3 bases are TGTGCCACCAGTGATGGGGCCCGAGACTATGGCTACACCTTC. This sequence encodes CATSDGARDYGYTF.

This clonotype was seen repeatedly, ten times or more. The chain combines TRBV7-8 with TRBJ1-3, with a possible D match to TRBD1 (6 bases). Per the germline V gene, CDR1 is SGHVS and CDR2 is FQNEAQ. V lost 4 bases to trimming and J lost 0 bases, with 19 bases between them. CDR3 size: 18 residues. Here the CDR3 reads CASSSTGQWLSSGNTIYF. For the CDR3, the DNA is TGTGCCAGCAGCTCAACCGGACAGTGGCTGAGCTCTGGAAACACCATATATTTT.

A few counts support this clonotype. The V call is TRBV7-8, the J call TRBJ2-7; weak D call: TRBD1 (5 bases). This CDR3 is built from 12 residues. Germline CDR1 is SGHVS and CDR2 is FQNEAQ. Deletions cut 4 bases from V and 3 bases from J, with 7 bases between. The CDR3 reads CASSYDSYEQYF. CDR3 DNA: TGTGCCAGCAGCTACGACAGCTACGAGCAGTACTTC.

The rearrangement uses TRBV4-2 and TRBJ2-7; D possibly matches TRBD1 or TRBD2 (5 bases each). Looked up from germline, CDR1 is LGHNA and CDR2 is YNFKEQ. Trimming shortened V by 5 bases and J by 2 bases, and 16 bases separated the two germline ends. The CDR3 spans 15 residues. In nucleotides, the CDR3 is TGTGCCAGCAGCGGCCGGGACCTAAAACCCTACGAGCAGTACTTC. Translating it yields CASSGRDLKPYEQYF.